This paragraph reports one T cell receptor beta chain. Both 60 Vbeta primers and 13 Jbeta primers went into the PCR. Profiled with immunoSEQ multiplex PCR; TCRdb holds only in-frame clones, not every one. Here the sample spans under 150,000 clones, approximately 89% being singletons. This sample was included in a study of cytomegalovirus exposure and HLA in healthy donors. The origin of this receptor is a woman in her twenties or thirties in good health and CMV-seropositive. The source material was PBMCs.

Here the CDR3 DNA reads TGTGCCAGCTCACGCTCGACAGGGTTCCAAGAGACCCAGTACTTC. It yields the protein CASSRSTGFQETQYF. The chain combines TRBV18 with TRBJ2-5; 7 nucleotides match TRBD1. This CDR3 has 15 residues. Trimming took 4 bases from V and 1 from J; bases not matched to a gene: 6. Germline V gene data show CDR1 as KGHSH and CDR2 as LQKENI.